This TCR beta chain was observed in a study of blood T cells in healthy people across ages. V dropped 4 bases and J dropped 7 bases, with 11 bases sitting between them. Germline CDR1 reads MNHEY; CDR2 reads SVGAGI. CDR3 size: 14 residues. The study recruited healthy Caucasian donors from Russia who were aged roughly 6 to 95. PCR was performed a second time for about 7 to 12 cycles using a sample-barcoded 5' primer and a J-beta primer mix. TCRdb re-derived calls from the 5' RACE reads in MiXCR, one entry per CDR3 protein. The sample includes over 1.5 million distinct CDR3 sequences, roughly 49% of them seen just once.

The sample taken for sequencing was blood. This rearrangement joins TRBV6-5 to TRBJ1-6; D gene ambiguous. The TCR comes from a woman between 40 and 55 years old in good health. In DNA, the CDR3 is TGTGCCAGCAGTTCCGGGCCCCCAAATTCACCCCTCCACTTT. The encoded protein is CASSSGPPNSPLHF.